The T cell receptor (beta chain) under discussion was sequenced for a study of blood T cells in healthy people across ages. Regarding the study as a whole: Considered underestimates were the diversity estimates obtained from one million T cells.

Trimming shortened V by 6 bases and J by 1 base, and 14 bases separated the two germline ends. The CDR3 has 15 residues. Germline V gives CDR1 SGHTA, CDR2 FQGNSA. Using a J-beta primer mix together with a sample-barcoded 5' primer, a second PCR was run for roughly 6 to 12 cycles. TCRdb recomputed calls from the 5' RACE reads with MiXCR, one row per CDR3 protein. The data hold some 550,000 distinct CDR3 sequences, with around half observed a single time. About this clonotype itself: Its specificity is unknown.

This receptor was obtained from an elderly man in good health. The rearrangement joins TRBV7-2 to TRBJ2-3, with a weak D call TRBD2 (6 bases). Sequencing used blood. The CDR3 region is CASSFSGPGTDTQYF. CDR3 bases: TGTGCCAGCAGTTTTAGCGGACCCGGCACAGATACGCAGTATTTT. Complete variable domain (other parts from reference TRBV7-2 and TRBJ2-3): GAGVSQSPSNKVTEKGKDVELRCDPISGHTALYWYRQSLGQGLEFLIYFQGNSAPDKSGLPSDRFSAERTGGSVSTLTIQRTQQEDSAVYLCASSFSGPGTDTQYFGPGTRLTVL.